Listed here is a single T cell receptor (beta chain). The antigen remains unidentified. PCR amplification relied on 60 Vbeta primers (plus 13 Jbeta primers). TCRdb's table, derived via immunoSEQ multiplex PCR, lists solely in-frame clones and lacks some. This table holds about 120,000 clones, 65% to 80% found once. Germline V CDR1 and CDR2: LNHDA, SQIVND (reference sequence). This CDR3 spans 16 amino acids. V lost 10 bases and J lost 0, with 19 bases in between. This sample was included in a study of cytomegalovirus exposure and HLA in healthy donors. Notes on the study in general: In presence/absence analyses, roughly uniform sequencing depth across donors was assumed. Most of the TCR beta V segments (in an earlier analysis) were productive either about 90% or about 30% of the time.

Sequencing input: PBMCs. The clonotype originates from a woman aged 40 to 49 in good health and CMV-seropositive. The chain links TRBV19 to TRBJ1-5; D possibly corresponds to TRBD1 (5 bases). The CDR3 protein is CATARGREISNQPQHF. CDR3 bases: TGTGCCACCGCCCGGGGGAGAGAGATTAGCAATCAGCCCCAGCATTTT.